These 26 T cell receptor beta chains were all obtained from the same sample, sequenced in a study of blood T cell repertoires in COVID-19. Sequencing used immunoSEQ multiplex PCR; TCRdb keeps in-frame clones, though not all of them. The data contain 250,000 to 300,000 clones, about 86% of them singletons. The specimen was peripheral blood. These receptors were taken from a woman aged 70-85 years with COVID-19, enrolled during active disease.

This clone appeared a single time. This chain links TRBV4-1 with TRBJ1-1; a possible D gene is TRBD1 (6 bases). Germline assignment: CDR1 MGHRA and CDR2 YSYEKL. Trimming pared 2 bases from V and 1 base from J, leaving 11 bases between. This CDR3 has 15 amino acids. The CDR3 nucleotides read TGCGCCAGCAGCCAACCCACGACAGGGAACACTGAAGCTTTCTTT. It encodes CASSQPTTGNTEAFF.

The chain carries TRBV30 and TRBJ1-6; tentatively, D is TRBD1 (6 bases). Germline loops: CDR1 GTSNPN, CDR2 SVGIG (reference sequence). V was pared by 4 bases and J by 4 bases, with 17 bases between. The CDR3 totals 16 residues. CDR3 sequence (DNA): TGTGCCTGGACAGGGGAGGGTATTGGATATAATTCACCCCTCCACTTT. Encoded protein: CAWTGEGIGYNSPLHF.

This chain connects TRBV27 to TRBJ1-4; D uncertain. This CDR3 contains 16 residues. CDR1 and CDR2 (germline): MNHEY, SMNVEV (reference sequence). V was shortened by 3 bases and J by 0 bases, with 11 bases between the two germline ends. CDR3 region: CASSLRLATTNEKLFF. For the CDR3, the DNA is TGTGCCAGCAGTTTGCGTTTAGCAACAACTAATGAAAAACTGTTTTTT.

The chain joins TRBV29-1 to TRBJ2-5, with TRBD2 matching 8 bases. Unmatched junction bases numbered 11, after V lost 7 bases and J lost 4 bases. The CDR3 spans 14 residues. Germline V gene lookup returns CDR1 SQVTM and CDR2 ANQGSEA. The CDR3 sequence is CSAKRESNTETQYF. The DNA of the CDR3 is TGCAGCGCCAAGCGGGAGTCAAATACAGAGACCCAGTACTTC.

This rearrangement joins TRBV3-1 (or the pseudogene TRBV3-2) to TRBJ1-5, with no clear D. Germline lookup yields CDR1 LGHDT and CDR2 YNNKEL (reference sequence). Trimming removed 6 bases at V and 7 bases at J, with 16 bases between. The CDR3 covers 14 residues. Here the CDR3 DNA reads TGTGCCAGCAGTCCGACCGGGAAGGGACAGCCCCAGCATTTT. This translates into CASSPTGKGQPQHF.

This chain joins TRBV9 and TRBJ2-3; 8 positions agree with TRBD1. The trim removed 3 bases at V and 6 bases at J, leaving 6 bases unmatched. The CDR3 runs 14 residues. CDR1 is SGDLS, CDR2 YYNGEE, per germline. The CDR3 DNA reads as TGTGCCAGCAGCGCCCGACAGGGGAGGGATACGCAGTATTTT. Its translation: CASSARQGRDTQYF.

The V call is TRBV7-9, the J call TRBJ2-5, with 10 nucleotides matching TRBD1. This CDR3 spans 14 amino acids. V trimming: 2 bases; J trimming: 4 bases; junction bases outside the gene matches: 1. The V gene's germline CDR1 is SEHNR and CDR2 FQNEAQ (reference sequence). CDR3 DNA: TGTGCCAGCAGCTTATGGGACAGGGGAGAGACCCAGTACTTC. This translates into CASSLWDRGETQYF.

The chain employs TRBV28 and TRBJ2-7; 9 nucleotides agree with TRBD1. Germline loops: CDR1 MDHEN, CDR2 SYDVKM. The CDR3 length is 15 residues. Trimming cost V 2 bases and J 4 bases; bases outside gene matches: 6. In DNA form, the CDR3 reads TGTGCCAGCAGTTTACCCGGGACAGGGTCTTACGAGCAGTACTTC. As protein: CASSLPGTGSYEQYF.

This chain joins TRBV5-6 and TRBJ2-7; D unresolved. The germline V and J ends were trimmed by 0 bases and 0 bases, with 7 bases remaining between them. The germline V gene encodes CDR1 SGHDT and CDR2 YYEEEE. This CDR3 has 14 residues. CDR3 DNA: TGTGCCAGCAGCTTGGGAGGAATCTCCTACGAGCAGTACTTC. This translates into CASSLGGISYEQYF.

CDR3 in DNA: TGTGCCAGCGGTAGCTCTGGAAACACCATATATTTT. Protein sequence: CASGSSGNTIYF. The rearrangement joins TRBV9 to TRBJ1-3; D gene uncertain. The CDR3 contains 12 residues. Germline loops: CDR1 SGDLS, CDR2 YYNGEE. The V end was cut by 7 bases, the J end by 0 bases, with 5 bases between. The variable domain in full, completed from reference TRBV9 and TRBJ1-3, reads DSGVTQTPKHLITATGQRVTLRCSPRSGDLSVYWYQQSLDQGLQFLIQYYNGEERAKGNILERFSAQQFPDLHSELNLSSLELGDSALYFCASGSSGNTIYFGEGSWLTVV.

The V gene is TRBV24-1, the J gene TRBJ2-5; possibly TRBD1 for D (5 bases). Deletions cut 3 bases from V and 0 bases from J, with 10 bases between. This CDR3 region has 15 residues. Germline-derived CDR1 and CDR2 are KGHDR and SFDVKD. Here the CDR3 reads CATSDTVGDQETQYF. CDR3 bases: TGTGCCACCAGTGATACGGTAGGGGACCAAGAGACCCAGTACTTC.

This chain links TRBV18 with TRBJ2-3; D remains ambiguous. Trimming took 2 bases from V and 0 from J, leaving 9 bases between them. The CDR3 covers 15 residues. Germline V gene data show CDR1 as KGHSH and CDR2 as LQKENI. CDR3 sequence: CASSPNGVSTDTQYF. For the CDR3, the DNA is TGTGCCAGCTCACCAAACGGAGTGAGCACAGATACGCAGTATTTT. The whole variable domain, remainder taken from reference TRBV18 and TRBJ2-3, is NAGVMQNPRHLVRRRGQEARLRCSPMKGHSHVYWYRQLPEEGLKFMVYLQKENIIDESGMPKERFSAEFPKEGPSILRIQQVVRGDSAAYFCASSPNGVSTDTQYFGPGTRLTVL.

The chain combines TRBV24-1 with TRBJ2-1, with 9 nucleotides matching TRBD1. CDR3 size: 15 residues. From germline, CDR1 is KGHDR and CDR2 SFDVKD. The V gene end was trimmed by 4 bases and the J gene end by 6 bases; junction bases not matched to a gene: 6. The DNA of the CDR3 is TGTGCCACCAGTGACCCGCGACAGGGGGGCAATGAGCAGTTCTTC. Amino acids: CATSDPRQGGNEQFF.

V usage is TRBV27 and J usage is TRBJ2-1; TRBD2 matches at 12 bases. The germline V gene has CDR1 MNHEY and CDR2 SMNVEV (reference sequence). The CDR3 is 19 amino acids. V lost 1 base to trimming and J lost 0 bases; unmatched junction nucleotides: 7. The CDR3 spells CASSLFWLAGGSSYNEQFF. In DNA form, the CDR3 reads TGTGCCAGCAGTTTATTTTGGCTAGCGGGGGGGAGCTCCTACAATGAGCAGTTCTTC.

The gene calls are TRBV28 and TRBJ2-3, with D tentatively TRBD2 (5 bases). From germline, CDR1 is MDHEN and CDR2 SYDVKM. The V end lost 1 base, the J end lost 1 base, and 9 bases lay between the germline ends. The CDR3 consists of 15 residues. Written as DNA, the CDR3 is TGTGCCAGCAGTTTATTAGCGAGCCGCACAGATACGCAGTATTTT. Translated: CASSLLASRTDTQYF.

Details on this clone: At the DNA level, this CDR3 is encoded by other sequences in the same sample as well. The chain carries TRBV14 and TRBJ2-7; D is unresolved. With 0 bases removed from V and 3 bases from J, the gap between germline ends came to 6 bases. This CDR3 has 13 residues. Germline CDR1 and CDR2: SGHDN and FVKESK. The CDR3 region is CASSQDLSYEQYF. As DNA, the CDR3 is TGTGCCAGCAGCCAAGACTTGAGCTACGAGCAGTACTTC.

This chain connects TRBV19 to TRBJ1-1; tentative D call: TRBD1 (6 bases). The CDR3 has 11 residues. Germline CDR1 is LNHDA and CDR2 is SQIVND (reference sequence). The V end lost 10 bases, the J end lost 3 bases, and 9 bases lay between the germline ends. CDR3 sequence (DNA): TGTGCCACTAAGGGGGACACTGAAGCTTTCTTT. Translating gives CATKGDTEAFF.

In this sample, this clone turned up a few times. V is TRBV5-4 and J is TRBJ1-2, with D perhaps TRBD1 (5 bases). CDR1 and CDR2 from the germline V gene are SGHNT and YYREEE (reference sequence). The CDR3 runs 14 residues. V lost 4 bases, J lost 4 bases, and 14 bases lay in between. The CDR3 loop is CASSLGGRGYGYTF. The CDR3 DNA reads TGTGCCAGCAGCCTGGGGGGGAGGGGCTATGGCTACACCTTC.

The rearrangement links TRBV7-2 to TRBJ1-3, with a weak D call TRBD1 (6 bases). The germline gives CDR1 SGHTA, CDR2 FQGNSA. The CDR3 has 16 residues. Trimming pared 5 bases from V and 0 bases from J, leaving 14 bases between. The CDR3 nucleotides are TGTGCCAGCAGCACCTCCGGGACACCCTCTGGAAACACCATATATTTT. Translated, it gives CASSTSGTPSGNTIYF.

The rearrangement links TRBV4-1 to TRBJ2-2, with D unclear. The CDR3 runs to 13 residues. In germline, CDR1 is MGHRA, CDR2 YSYEKL. The ends were cut back, 1 base at V and 6 bases at J, with 6 bases in the middle. The CDR3 spells CASSQGLSGELFF. The CDR3 DNA reads TGCGCCAGCAGCCAAGGTCTTTCCGGGGAGCTGTTTTTT.

V usage is TRBV6-5 and J usage is TRBJ2-3; 7 bases align to TRBD2. Germline V CDR1 and CDR2: MNHEY, SVGAGI. The ends lost 7 bases at V and 3 bases at J; junction bases unmatched: 10. This CDR3 has 15 amino acids. CDR3 region: CASIGRRGSTDTQYF. As DNA, the CDR3 is TGTGCCAGCATCGGGAGGCGGGGGAGTACAGATACGCAGTATTTT.

The gene calls are TRBV28 and TRBJ1-2, with a possible D match to TRBD1 (5 bases). Trimming took off 2 bases at V and 4 bases at J, with 5 bases between the two ends. There are 12 residues in the CDR3. Germline CDR1 MDHEN, CDR2 SYDVKM. CDR3 in DNA: TGTGCCAGCAGTTTAGACAGCTATGGCTACACCTTC. Translating gives CASSLDSYGYTF.

This clone was seen only once. The V gene is TRBV7-2, the J gene TRBJ1-6, with no clear D. CDR1 SGHTA and CDR2 FQGNSA come from the germline V gene. The CDR3 totals 16 residues. V lost 1 base and J 9 bases, leaving 16 bases between the germline ends. The CDR3 DNA follows: TGTGCCAGCAGCTTAGAACTGGGCCCGGATGGTTCACCCCTCCACTTT. It is translated as CASSLELGPDGSPLHF.

This chain links TRBV29-1 with TRBJ2-3; D may be TRBD2 (6 bases). Germline V gene sequence: CDR1 SQVTM, CDR2 ANQGSEA. Trimming took off 7 bases at V and 1 base at J, with 15 bases between the two ends. CDR3 length equals 14 residues. CDR3 in DNA: TGCAGCGCCGGCCGGGGAGGTGGCACAGATACGCAGTATTTT. Translating gives CSAGRGGGTDTQYF.

V gene TRBV2 combines with J gene TRBJ1-6; D unresolved. V was clipped by 3 bases and J by 9 bases, with 9 bases between them. There are 13 residues in the CDR3. Germline-derived CDR1 and CDR2 are SNHLY and FYNNEI. CDR3 amino acids: CASSDSGGSPLHF. CDR3 DNA sequence: TGTGCCAGCAGTGACAGCGGCGGTTCACCCCTCCACTTT.

This clone was observed a few times. J is TRBJ1-1 and V is TRBV6-5, with TRBD1 matching over 8 bases. The V gene end was trimmed by 0 bases and the J gene end by 1 base; junction bases not matched to a gene: 4. The CDR3 length is 16 residues. The germline gives CDR1 MNHEY, CDR2 SVGAGI. For the CDR3, the DNA is TGTGCCAGCAGTTACTCGCAGGGGGCGCGGAACACTGAAGCTTTCTTT. It encodes CASSYSQGARNTEAFF.